The rows below give T cell receptor beta chains drawn from one sample of a study of cytomegalovirus exposure and HLA in healthy donors. Profiled with immunoSEQ multiplex PCR; TCRdb holds only in-frame clones, not every one. This repertoire shows some 91,000 clones, around 74% found once; its top ten account for roughly 6.9%. Sequenced material: PBMCs. These TCRs come from a man aged 35-49 years in good health and CMV-seropositive. Each CDR3 is given with its conserved first and last residue.

v_gene,j_gene,len,CDR3aa
TRBV27,TRBJ1-5,15,CASSLYKGVHQPQHF
TRBV9,TRBJ2-5,14,CASSVRQGQETQYF
TRBV5-4,TRBJ1-5,15,CASSRDRGDNQPQHF
TRBV5-1,TRBJ1-1,16,CASSRVSAGTRTEAFF
TRBV7-2,TRBJ1-6,14,CASSSRQGMPPLHF
TRBV25-1,TRBJ2-7,13,CASSDWRDRGEYF
TRBV19,TRBJ1-1,12,CASSIGGFEAFF
TRBV28,TRBJ1-1,15,CASSPFRDRNTEAFF
TRBV4-2,TRBJ2-1,16,CASSQASGASYNEQFF
TRBV7-9,TRBJ2-7,14,CASTVSSSGGALYF
TRBV6-1,TRBJ2-2,14,CASSEVQNTGELFF
TRBV19,TRBJ2-3,13,CAINRAHTDTQYF
TRBV7-9,TRBJ2-2,16,CASSKTSGENTGELFF
TRBV6-5,TRBJ1-3,14,CASSRVESGNTIYF
TRBV6-5,TRBJ1-1,14,CASSRQAMNTEAFF
TRBV13,TRBJ1-4,15,CASSNRTGENEKLFF
TRBV27,TRBJ1-1,14,CASSLGQEYTEAFF
TRBV2,TRBJ2-3,15,CASGSGSSGADTQYF
TRBV5-1,TRBJ2-2,14,CASSLMPETGELFF
TRBV6-5,TRBJ1-6,16,CASSSGTAHGNSPLHF
TRBV5-6,TRBJ2-7,15,CASSPGLAGDNEQYF
TRBV7-8,TRBJ2-7,15,CASSPKPDREYEQYF
TRBV7-3,TRBJ1-1,16,CASSPGQGGRNTEAFF
TRBV6-1,TRBJ2-2,11,CASDRVGELFF
TRBV5-6,TRBJ2-3,16,CASSLVSSGGAGTQYF
TRBV20-1,TRBJ2-7,11,CSARSRGGQYF
TRBV19,TRBJ2-3,14,CASSIRPGSDTQYF
TRBV6-6,TRBJ2-7,15,CASRLTPAREGEQYF
TRBV7-9,TRBJ2-1,16,CASSPRTSGVLNEQFF
TRBV9,TRBJ2-3,12,CASSVPGGTQYF
TRBV5-4,TRBJ1-3,16,CASSLGTGISGNTIYF
TRBV5-4,TRBJ2-4,14,CASSPPGQGNIQYF
TRBV6-1,TRBJ2-5,17,CASSERGLAGGKETQYF
TRBV5-1,TRBJ1-2,14,CASSLRQGNYGYTF
TRBV6-6,TRBJ1-1,14,CASRAGQGNTEAFF
TRBV18,TRBJ2-1,16,CASSPRTDTTYNEQFF
TRBV11-2,TRBJ2-3,18,CASSFSPSGGASTDTQYF